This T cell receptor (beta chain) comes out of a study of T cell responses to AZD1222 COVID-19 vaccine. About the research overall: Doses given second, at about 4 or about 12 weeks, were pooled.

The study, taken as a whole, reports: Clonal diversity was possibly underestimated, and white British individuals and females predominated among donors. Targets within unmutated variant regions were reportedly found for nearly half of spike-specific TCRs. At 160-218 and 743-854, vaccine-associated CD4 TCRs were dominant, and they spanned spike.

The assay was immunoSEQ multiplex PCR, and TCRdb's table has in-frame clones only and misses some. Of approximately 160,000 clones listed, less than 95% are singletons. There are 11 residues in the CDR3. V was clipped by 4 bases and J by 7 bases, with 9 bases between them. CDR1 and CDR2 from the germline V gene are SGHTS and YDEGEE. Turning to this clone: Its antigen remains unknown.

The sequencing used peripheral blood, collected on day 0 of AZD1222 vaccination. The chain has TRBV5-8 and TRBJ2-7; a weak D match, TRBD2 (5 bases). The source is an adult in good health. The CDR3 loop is CASSIEREQYF. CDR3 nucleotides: TGTGCCAGCAGCATCGAGCGGGAGCAGTACTTC.